This T cell receptor beta chain comes out of a study of identical twins. This clonotype was observed a handful of times. Each CDR3 protein gets one entry after TCRdb re-called the 5' RACE reads with MiXCR. Altogether roughly 770,000 distinct CDR3 sequences are present, about 20% being singletons, with the ten largest covering around 13%. Trimming shortened V by 5 bases and J by 0 bases, and 14 bases separated the two germline ends. This CDR3 has 15 residues. CDR1 is DFQATT and CDR2 is SNEGSKA in the germline V gene (reference sequence). These data were also filed under a second study, of T cells expressing NK-cell markers. That study adds: Dominant NKG2C+ clonotypes were found to form about 1.0-8% of CD8+ T cells in over five donors.

J is TRBJ2-1 and V is TRBV20-1, with D hard to call. This TCR derives from a woman aged 18-29 years in good health. Sequenced material: PBMCs. The CDR3 protein is CSAPPSSPSYNEQFF. DNA of the CDR3: TGCAGTGCTCCCCCCAGTAGTCCCTCCTACAATGAGCAGTTCTTC.